Following are 26 T cell receptor beta chains from one sample sequenced in a study of cytomegalovirus exposure and HLA in healthy donors. Sequencing used immunoSEQ multiplex PCR; TCRdb keeps in-frame clones, though not all of them. The table lists 150,000 to 200,000 clones, about 96% of them singletons. Input material: PBMCs. The receptors were gathered from a woman younger than 30 in good health and CMV-seronegative.

The chain carries TRBV7-2 and TRBJ1-6, with 9 positions matching TRBD1. CDR1 and CDR2 (germline): SGHTA, FQGNSA. The CDR3 has 16 amino acids. J gave up 7 bases and V 3 bases, and 7 bases lay outside the gene matches. The CDR3 DNA reads as TGTGCCAGCAGCTTTACACCGGGACAGGGCAATTCACCCCTCCACTTT. It codes for CASSFTPGQGNSPLHF. Supplemented by reference TRBV7-2 and TRBJ1-6, the full variable domain reads GAGVSQSPSNKVTEKGKDVELRCDPISGHTALYWYRQSLGQGLEFLIYFQGNSAPDKSGLPSDRFSAERTGGSVSTLTIQRTQQEDSAVYLCASSFTPGQGNSPLHFGNGTRLTVT.

The chain uses TRBV6-5 and TRBJ2-2, with a weak D call TRBD1 (7 bases). The ends were cut back, 0 bases at V and 7 bases at J, with 15 bases in the middle. Per the germline V gene, CDR1 is MNHEY and CDR2 is SVGAGI. This CDR3 comprises 16 residues. In nucleotides, the CDR3 is TGTGCCAGCAGTTACTCGCGACAGGGAGGCGGCGGGGAGCTGTTTTTT. The encoded protein is CASSYSRQGGGGELFF.

This chain connects TRBV11-2 to TRBJ2-7, with 10 bases fitting TRBD1. This CDR3 has 16 amino acids. The V and J ends lost 1 base and 5 bases, in that order; junction bases with no gene match: 8. The germline V gene has CDR1 SGHAT and CDR2 FQNNGV. This chain's CDR3 is CASSLGVFDRGHEQYF. CDR3 coding DNA: TGTGCCAGCAGCTTAGGGGTCTTCGACAGGGGGCACGAGCAGTACTTC.

The J gene is TRBJ1-2, the V gene TRBV29-1; 10 nucleotides agree with TRBD1. The CDR3 is 15 residues long. Trimming cost V 3 bases and J 2 bases; bases outside gene matches: 6. Germline V gives CDR1 SQVTM, CDR2 ANQGSEA. In nucleotides, the CDR3 is TGCAGCGTTGATAATCTGGGACAGGGGAACTATGGCTACACCTTC. Translating gives CSVDNLGQGNYGYTF.

This clone was observed a few times. The CDR3 sequence: CASSIFGRTTEAFF. In nucleotides, the CDR3 is TGTGCCAGTAGTATTTTCGGGAGGACCACTGAAGCTTTCTTT. This rearrangement joins TRBV19 to TRBJ1-1; D is undetermined. V gave up 3 bases and J gave up 4 bases, with 12 bases separating them. CDR1 and CDR2 (germline): LNHDA, SQIVND (reference sequence). The CDR3 loop spans 14 amino acids.

The chain carries TRBV4-3 and TRBJ2-3, with a tentative D call TRBD2 (7 bases). Germline V gene data show CDR1 as LGHNA and CDR2 as YSLEER. The CDR3 consists of 17 residues. Trimming pared 0 bases from V and 3 bases from J, leaving 16 bases between. CDR3 sequence: CASSQDPDGGLTDTQYF. In nucleotides, the CDR3 is TGCGCCAGCAGCCAAGATCCTGACGGGGGGCTAACAGATACGCAGTATTTT.

V is TRBV4-3 and J is TRBJ2-7; TRBD2 aligns across 9 bases. In germline, CDR1 is LGHNA, CDR2 YSLEER. This CDR3 is 15 amino acids long. With V trimmed by 2 bases and J by 6 bases, 8 bases remained unmatched. The CDR3 DNA reads as TGCGCCAGCAGCCAAAGGGTTTCGCGGGAGGGCGAGCAGTACTTC. Translated, it gives CASSQRVSREGEQYF.

The chain couples TRBV11-2 to TRBJ1-2; D is perhaps TRBD1 (5 bases). The CDR3 is 16 residues long. The germline gives CDR1 SGHAT, CDR2 FQNNGV. The V and J ends lost 3 bases and 1 base respectively, with 15 bases between them. This CDR3 is CASSFWRGSGNYGYTF. CDR3 in DNA: TGTGCCAGCAGCTTCTGGAGGGGATCGGGTAACTATGGCTACACCTTC.

Here the CDR3 reads CASTKTGGYGYTF. The DNA of the CDR3 is TGTGCCAGCACCAAGACAGGGGGCTATGGCTACACCTTC. The chain employs TRBV2 and TRBJ1-2; TRBD1 matches 9 bases. After removal of 7 bases from V and 4 bases from J, the junction contained 4 bases not matched to a gene. Germline CDR1 reads SNHLY; CDR2 reads FYNNEI. The CDR3 runs to 13 residues.

This clone came up a few times. This chain joins TRBV7-2 and TRBJ1-1; D possibly corresponds to TRBD1 (5 bases). Germline CDR1 is SGHTA and CDR2 is FQGNSA. Trimming left V 5 bases short and J 0 bases short, with 10 bases between. CDR3 length equals 14 residues. The CDR3 spells CASSRDSMNTEAFF. CDR3 nucleotide sequence: TGTGCCAGCAGCCGCGACAGCATGAACACTGAAGCTTTCTTT.

This chain connects TRBV6-1 to TRBJ2-7; 9 nucleotides align to TRBD1. The CDR3 has 15 residues. Germline CDR1 and CDR2: MNHNS and SASEGT. With 6 bases clipped from V and 1 base from J, the junction kept 7 bases outside the gene matches. CDR3: CASRYTGGPSYEQYF. CDR3 nucleotides: TGTGCCAGCAGGTATACAGGGGGCCCATCCTACGAGCAGTACTTC.

This chain links TRBV7-8 with TRBJ1-3, with a weak D call TRBD1 (5 bases). The CDR3 contains 15 residues. The V end lost 4 bases, the J end lost 0 bases, and 10 bases lay between the germline ends. In germline, CDR1 is SGHVS, CDR2 FQNEAQ. CDR3 in amino acids: CASSSTVSSGNTIYF. CDR3 nucleotides: TGTGCCAGCAGCTCGACAGTGAGCTCTGGAAACACCATATATTTT.

In DNA form, the CDR3 reads TGTGCCAGCAGCTTGTCGGGGGACACCGGGGAGCTGTTTTTT. It codes for CASSLSGDTGELFF. The rearrangement links TRBV11-3 to TRBJ2-2; tentative D call: TRBD2 (6 bases). The CDR3 length is 14 residues. V shed 3 bases and J shed 3 bases, with 8 bases lying between them. Per the germline V gene, CDR1 is SGHNT and CDR2 is YENEEA.

As for this clone: The same CDR3 is also encoded by other DNA sequences in this sample. This sequence joins TRBV9 and TRBJ1-1; 8 positions match TRBD1. Germline V CDR1 and CDR2: SGDLS, YYNGEE. The CDR3 contains 14 residues. V lost 4 bases to trimming and J lost 1 base; unmatched junction nucleotides: 3. DNA of the CDR3: TGTGCCAGCAGCCCTGGGACAGGGAACACTGAAGCTTTCTTT. Protein sequence: CASSPGTGNTEAFF.

CDR3 protein: CAWNRPGTIFNQPQHF. In DNA form, the CDR3 reads TGTGCCTGGAATAGACCGGGGACAATTTTCAATCAGCCCCAGCATTTT. The chain uses TRBV30 and TRBJ1-5; perhaps TRBD1 as D (6 bases). The germline V gene has CDR1 GTSNPN and CDR2 SVGIG (reference sequence). The CDR3 has 16 residues. V was shortened by 4 bases and J by 3 bases, with 19 bases between the two germline ends. Full variable domain (missing parts from reference TRBV30 and TRBJ1-5): SQTIHQWPATLVQPVGSPLSLECTVEGTSNPNLYWYRQAAGRGLQLLFYSVGIGQISSEVPQNLSASRPQDRQFILSSKKLLLSDSGFYLCAWNRPGTIFNQPQHFGDGTRLSIL.

The rearrangement joins TRBV4-2 to TRBJ1-1; D is possibly TRBD1 (5 bases). Looked up from germline, CDR1 is LGHNA and CDR2 is YNFKEQ. The CDR3 spans 16 residues. V was shortened by 0 bases and J by 3 bases, with 14 bases between the two germline ends. The CDR3 sequence is CASSQEPLGGDTEAFF. The CDR3, as DNA: TGTGCCAGCAGCCAAGAACCCCTGGGGGGAGACACTGAAGCTTTCTTT.

J is TRBJ2-5 and V is TRBV6-1; no definite D call. V shed 6 bases and J shed 1 base, with 3 bases lying between them. The CDR3 sequence is 11 residues long. Germline values: CDR1 MNHNS, CDR2 SASEGT. The CDR3 DNA reads as TGTGCCAGCAGCCGCCAAGAGACCCAGTACTTC. Translating it yields CASSRQETQYF.

For the CDR3, the DNA is TGTGCCAGCAGCGTGACTAGCGCAGATACGCAGTATTTT. Encoded protein: CASSVTSADTQYF. The J gene is TRBJ2-3, the V gene TRBV9, with 8 positions matching TRBD2. There are 13 residues in the CDR3. The germline gives CDR1 SGDLS, CDR2 YYNGEE. Trimming removed 2 bases from V and 4 bases from J; junction bases left unmatched: 0.

V is TRBV9 and J is TRBJ1-6, with 7 bases matching TRBD1. The V and J ends lost 2 bases and 10 bases, in that order; junction bases with no gene match: 9. This CDR3 is 15 amino acids long. CDR1 is SGDLS and CDR2 is YYNGEE in the germline V gene. The DNA of the CDR3 is TGTGCCAGCAGCGTCGACAGGGAAGGTAACTCACCCCTCCACTTT. Protein: CASSVDREGNSPLHF.

The DNA for the CDR3 is TGCGCCAGCAGCTTAACAAAAAGGGGGGGCTCCTACAATGAGCAGTTCTTC. Its translation: CASSLTKRGGSYNEQFF. The J gene is TRBJ2-1, the V gene TRBV5-1; a possible D gene is TRBD2 (7 bases). Germline V gives CDR1 SGHRS, CDR2 YFSETQ. The length of the CDR3 is 17 residues. Trimming took off 2 bases at V and 0 bases at J, with 15 bases between the two ends.

This clone was observed a single time. V usage is TRBV19 and J usage is TRBJ1-1, with TRBD1 as a possible D gene (6 bases). CDR1 is LNHDA and CDR2 is SQIVND in the germline V gene (reference sequence). This CDR3 comprises 14 residues. V lost 4 bases, J lost 6 bases, and 15 bases lay in between. CDR3 region: CASSTLTGIAEAFF. The CDR3, as DNA: TGTGCCAGTAGTACCCTTACAGGGATAGCTGAAGCTTTCTTT. Drawing the rest from reference TRBV19 and TRBJ1-1, the complete variable domain is DGGITQSPKYLFRKEGQNVTLSCEQNLNHDAMYWYRQDPGQGLRLIYYSQIVNDFQKGDIAEGYSVSREKKESFPLTVTSAQKNPTAFYLCASSTLTGIAEAFFGQGTRLTVV.

The chain uses TRBV7-9 and TRBJ1-2, with a weak D call TRBD1 (5 bases). The CDR3 is made up of 13 amino acids. V shed 6 bases and J shed 5 bases, with 13 bases lying between them. CDR1 SEHNR and CDR2 FQNEAQ come from the germline V gene (reference sequence). The CDR3 DNA reads as TGTGCCAGCAGGGACCCGCAGGGATATGGCTACACCTTC. It specifies CASRDPQGYGYTF.

The V call is TRBV30, the J call TRBJ2-7; 11 nucleotides line up with TRBD2. The CDR3 sequence is 16 residues long. Germline V lookup: CDR1 GTSNPN, CDR2 SVGIG (reference sequence). J gave up 0 bases and V 6 bases, and 10 bases lay outside the gene matches. CDR3: CACRSPLAGASYEQYF. The CDR3 nucleotides read TGTGCCTGTCGCTCTCCACTAGCGGGGGCCTCCTACGAGCAGTACTTC.

DNA for the CDR3: TGCGCCAGCAGCCCGCAGGGGGCGAACACCGGGGAGCTGTTTTTT. This sequence encodes CASSPQGANTGELFF. This chain uses TRBV5-1 with TRBJ2-2; 7 nucleotides agree with TRBD1. The CDR3 is 15 amino acids. With V trimmed by 4 bases and J by 0 bases, 3 bases remained unmatched. Germline CDR1 and CDR2: SGHRS and YFSETQ. Drawing the rest from reference TRBV5-1 and TRBJ2-2, the complete variable domain is KAGVTQTPRYLIKTRGQQVTLSCSPISGHRSVSWYQQTPGQGLQFLFEYFSETQRNKGNFPGRFSGRQFSNSRSEMNVSTLELGDSALYLCASSPQGANTGELFFGEGSRLTVL.

J is TRBJ1-1 and V is TRBV2; D might be TRBD1 (6 bases). The CDR3 has 16 residues. The V gene's germline CDR1 is SNHLY and CDR2 FYNNEI. The germline V and J ends were trimmed by 2 bases and 3 bases, with 16 bases remaining between them. Written as DNA, the CDR3 is TGTGCCAGCAGTGAAATTTTGGGGGACACCTACACTGAAGCTTTCTTT. It is translated as CASSEILGDTYTEAFF.

This chain uses TRBV7-9 with TRBJ1-4, with TRBD1 matching 8 bases. This CDR3 has 14 amino acids. V shed 3 bases and J 3 bases; nucleotides not matched to a gene: 0. CDR1 is SEHNR and CDR2 is FQNEAQ in the germline V gene (reference sequence). CDR3 in DNA: TGTGCCAGCAGCTTGACAGGGGCTAATGAAAAACTGTTTTTT. Translated, it gives CASSLTGANEKLFF. Variable domain in full (rest from reference TRBV7-9 and TRBJ1-4): DTGVSQNPRHKITKRGQNVTFRCDPISEHNRLYWYRQTLGQGPEFLTYFQNEAQLEKSRLLSDRFSAERPKGSFSTLEIQRTEQGDSAMYLCASSLTGANEKLFFGSGTQLSVL.